This T cell receptor (beta chain) was profiled in a study of identical twins. Study-level findings and limits: The abundant beta clonotypes from cord blood had fewer insertions, and memory repertoires had none of this. Models underestimated out-of-frame TCR alpha sharing in monozygotic twins.

In its sample, this clonotype was seen a few times. Its antigen is unidentified. Unique molecular identifiers were present on the cDNA, and a universal primer site came from template switching. TCRdb re-called the 5' RACE reads through MiXCR, storing one row per CDR3 protein. The data contain about 890,000 distinct CDR3 sequences, roughly an eighth of them singletons. Trimming left V 2 bases short and J 8 bases short, with 10 bases between. The CDR3 sequence is 13 residues long. These sequences were also reported in another study, on yellow fever vaccine responses in identical twins.

V and J are TRBV12-3 or TRBV12-4 and TRBJ2-1; no clear D gene. This clonotype originated in a woman aged 18-29 years in good health. The source material was PBMCs. The CDR3 DNA is TGTGCCAGCAGTTTACCCTTAGGATATGAGCAGTTCTTC. Translated: CASSLPLGYEQFF.